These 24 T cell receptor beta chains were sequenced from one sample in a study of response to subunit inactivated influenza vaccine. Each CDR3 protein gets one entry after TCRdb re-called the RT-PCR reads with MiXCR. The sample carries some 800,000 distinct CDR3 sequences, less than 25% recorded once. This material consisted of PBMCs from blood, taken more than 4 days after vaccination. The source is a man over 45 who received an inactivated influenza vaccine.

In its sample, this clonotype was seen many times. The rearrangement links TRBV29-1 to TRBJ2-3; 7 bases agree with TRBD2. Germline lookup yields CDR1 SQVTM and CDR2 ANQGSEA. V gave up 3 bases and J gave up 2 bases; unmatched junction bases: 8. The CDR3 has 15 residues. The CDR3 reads CSVDVLAAITDTQYF. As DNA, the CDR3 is TGCAGCGTTGATGTTCTAGCGGCCATCACAGATACGCAGTATTTT.

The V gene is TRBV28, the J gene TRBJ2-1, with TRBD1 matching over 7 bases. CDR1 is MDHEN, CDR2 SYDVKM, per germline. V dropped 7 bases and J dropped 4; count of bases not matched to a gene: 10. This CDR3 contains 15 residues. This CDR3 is CASTGQARRYNEQFF. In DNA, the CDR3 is TGTGCCAGCACCGGACAGGCCAGAAGGTACAATGAGCAGTTCTTC.

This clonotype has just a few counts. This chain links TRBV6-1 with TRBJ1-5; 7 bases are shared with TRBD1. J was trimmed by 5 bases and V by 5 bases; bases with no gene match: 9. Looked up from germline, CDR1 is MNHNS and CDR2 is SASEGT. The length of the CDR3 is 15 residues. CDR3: CASSPQGGGYQPQHF. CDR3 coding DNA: TGTGCCAGCAGTCCCCAGGGGGGCGGATATCAGCCCCAGCATTTT.

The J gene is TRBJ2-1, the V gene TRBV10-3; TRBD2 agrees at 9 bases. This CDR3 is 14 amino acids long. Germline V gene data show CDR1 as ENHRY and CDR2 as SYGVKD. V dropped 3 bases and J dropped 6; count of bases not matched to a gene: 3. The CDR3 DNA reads TGTGCCATCAGTGACATAGCGGGAGTCAATGAGCAGTTCTTC. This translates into CAISDIAGVNEQFF.

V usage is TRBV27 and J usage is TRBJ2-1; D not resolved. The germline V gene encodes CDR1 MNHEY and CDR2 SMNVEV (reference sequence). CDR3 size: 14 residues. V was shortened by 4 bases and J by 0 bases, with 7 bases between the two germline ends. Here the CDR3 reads CASSYTSSYNEQFF. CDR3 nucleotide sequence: TGTGCCAGCAGTTACACGAGCTCCTACAATGAGCAGTTCTTC.

The CDR3 bases are TGTGCCAGCAGCCAGGGACAGGGAACCCCTGAAGCTTTCTTT. Translated: CASSQGQGTPEAFF. The chain combines TRBV9 with TRBJ1-1, with TRBD1 matching 9 bases. This CDR3 is 14 amino acids long. V shed 4 bases and J 6 bases; nucleotides not matched to a gene: 7. From germline, CDR1 is SGDLS and CDR2 YYNGEE.

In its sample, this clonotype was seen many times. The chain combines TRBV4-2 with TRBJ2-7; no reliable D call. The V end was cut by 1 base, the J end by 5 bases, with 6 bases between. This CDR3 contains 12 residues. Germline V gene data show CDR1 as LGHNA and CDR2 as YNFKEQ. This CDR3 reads CASSQVVHEQYF. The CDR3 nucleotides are TGTGCCAGCAGCCAAGTAGTCCACGAGCAGTACTTC.

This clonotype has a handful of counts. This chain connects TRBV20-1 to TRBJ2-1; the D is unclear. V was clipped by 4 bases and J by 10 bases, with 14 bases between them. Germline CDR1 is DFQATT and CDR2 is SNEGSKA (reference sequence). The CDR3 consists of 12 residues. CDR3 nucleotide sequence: TGCAGTGCTACTTTCTCTGAACGGGAGCAGTTCTTC. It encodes CSATFSEREQFF.

CDR3 protein: CASSSGTNNSPLHF. The CDR3 coding sequence is TGCGCCAGCAGTTCCGGGACTAATAATTCACCCCTCCACTTT. V usage is TRBV5-1 and J usage is TRBJ1-6, with TRBD1 as a possible D gene (5 bases). Germline CDR1 reads SGHRS; CDR2 reads YFSETQ. CDR3 length: 14 amino acids. Trimming took 5 bases from V and 5 from J, leaving 11 bases between them.

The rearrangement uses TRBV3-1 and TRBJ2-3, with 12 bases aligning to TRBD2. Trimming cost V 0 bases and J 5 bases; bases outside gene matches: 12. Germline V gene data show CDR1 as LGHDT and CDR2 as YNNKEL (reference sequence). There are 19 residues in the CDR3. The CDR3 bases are TGTGCCAGCAGCCAAGATCTAGCGGGAGGGAAGGGGGCCCGAGATACGCAGTATTTT. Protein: CASSQDLAGGKGARDTQYF.

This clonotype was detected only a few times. The DNA for the CDR3 is TGTGCCACCAGCAGAGATACAGCTACCATAACCGGGGAGCTGTTTTTT. It is translated as CATSRDTATITGELFF. The gene calls are TRBV15 and TRBJ2-2; D uncertain. The V and J ends lost 0 bases and 5 bases respectively, with 13 bases between them. Germline CDR1 reads LNHNV; CDR2 reads YYDKDF (reference sequence). CDR3 size: 16 residues.

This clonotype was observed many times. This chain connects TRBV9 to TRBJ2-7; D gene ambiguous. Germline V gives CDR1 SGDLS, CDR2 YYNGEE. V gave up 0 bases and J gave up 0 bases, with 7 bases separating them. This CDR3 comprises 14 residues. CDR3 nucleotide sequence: TGTGCCAGCAGCGTAGCCGATAGCTCCTACGAGCAGTACTTC. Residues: CASSVADSSYEQYF.

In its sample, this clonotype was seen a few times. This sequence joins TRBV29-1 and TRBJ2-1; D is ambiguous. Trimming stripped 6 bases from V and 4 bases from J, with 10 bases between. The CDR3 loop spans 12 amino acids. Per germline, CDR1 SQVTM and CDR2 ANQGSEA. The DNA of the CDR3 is TGCAGCGTACGACCGAGGTACAATGAGCAGTTCTTC. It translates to CSVRPRYNEQFF.

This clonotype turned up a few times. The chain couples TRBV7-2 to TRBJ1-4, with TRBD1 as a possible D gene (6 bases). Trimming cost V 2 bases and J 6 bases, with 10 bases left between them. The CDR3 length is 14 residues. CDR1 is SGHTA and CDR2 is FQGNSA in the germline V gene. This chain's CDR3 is CASSLQGHYEKLFF. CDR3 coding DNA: TGTGCCAGCAGCTTACAGGGGCATTATGAAAAACTGTTTTTT.

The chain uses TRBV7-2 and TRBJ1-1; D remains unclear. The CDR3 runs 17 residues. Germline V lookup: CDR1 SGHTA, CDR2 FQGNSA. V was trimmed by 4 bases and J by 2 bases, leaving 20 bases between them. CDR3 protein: CASSSQTWTDFNTEAFF. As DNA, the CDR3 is TGTGCCAGCAGCTCCCAAACCTGGACCGATTTTAACACTGAAGCTTTCTTT. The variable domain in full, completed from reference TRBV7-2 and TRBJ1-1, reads GAGVSQSPSNKVTEKGKDVELRCDPISGHTALYWYRQSLGQGLEFLIYFQGNSAPDKSGLPSDRFSAERTGGSVSTLTIQRTQQEDSAVYLCASSSQTWTDFNTEAFFGQGTRLTVV.

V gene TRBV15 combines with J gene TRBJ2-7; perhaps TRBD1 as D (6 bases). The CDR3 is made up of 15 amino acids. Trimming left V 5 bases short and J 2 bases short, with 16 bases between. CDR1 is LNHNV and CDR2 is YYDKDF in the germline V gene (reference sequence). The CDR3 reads CATSRGGPFPYEQYF. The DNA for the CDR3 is TGTGCCACCAGCCGAGGGGGACCTTTTCCCTACGAGCAGTACTTC.

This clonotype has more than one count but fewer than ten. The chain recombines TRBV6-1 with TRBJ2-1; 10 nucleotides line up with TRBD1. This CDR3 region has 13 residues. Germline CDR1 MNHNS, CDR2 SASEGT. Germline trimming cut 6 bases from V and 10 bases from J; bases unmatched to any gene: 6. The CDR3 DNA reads TGTGCCAGCAGGGAGACAGGGGGCCGGGAGCAGTTCTTC. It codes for CASRETGGREQFF.

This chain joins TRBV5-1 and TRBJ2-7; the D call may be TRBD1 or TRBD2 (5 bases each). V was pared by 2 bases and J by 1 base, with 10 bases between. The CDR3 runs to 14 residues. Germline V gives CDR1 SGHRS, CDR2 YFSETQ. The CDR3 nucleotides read TGCGCCAGCAGCTTTGGGGGTTTTTCCTACGAGCAGTACTTC. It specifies CASSFGGFSYEQYF.

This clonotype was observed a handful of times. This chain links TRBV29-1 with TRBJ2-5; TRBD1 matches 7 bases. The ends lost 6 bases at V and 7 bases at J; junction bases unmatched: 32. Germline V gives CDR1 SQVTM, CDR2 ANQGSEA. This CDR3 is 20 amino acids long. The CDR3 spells CSVDNGQATFVGQPTGTQYF. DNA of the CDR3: TGCAGCGTGGACAATGGACAGGCGACCTTCGTAGGACAACCCACGGGGACCCAGTACTTC.

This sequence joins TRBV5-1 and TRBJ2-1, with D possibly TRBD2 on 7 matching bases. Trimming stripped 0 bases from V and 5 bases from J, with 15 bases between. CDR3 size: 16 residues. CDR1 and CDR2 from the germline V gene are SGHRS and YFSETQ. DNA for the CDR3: TGCGCCAGCAGCTTGGTAGGGGGGGAGCTCCACAATGAGCAGTTCTTC. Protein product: CASSLVGGELHNEQFF.

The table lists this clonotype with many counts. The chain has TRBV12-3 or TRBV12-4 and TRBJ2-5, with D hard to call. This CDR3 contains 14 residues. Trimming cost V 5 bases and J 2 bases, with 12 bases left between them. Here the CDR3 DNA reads TGTGCCAGCAGTCGACATACACCTCAAGAGACCCAGTACTTC. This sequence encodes CASSRHTPQETQYF.

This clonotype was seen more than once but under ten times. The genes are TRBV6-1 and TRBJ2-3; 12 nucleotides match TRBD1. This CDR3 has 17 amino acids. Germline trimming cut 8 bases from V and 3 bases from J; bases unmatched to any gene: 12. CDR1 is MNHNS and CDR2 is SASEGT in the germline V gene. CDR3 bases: TGTGCCAGCGAAATTACCCGGGACAGGGGGCGGACAGATACGCAGTATTTT. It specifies CASEITRDRGRTDTQYF.

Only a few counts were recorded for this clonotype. The CDR3 DNA reads TGTGCCAGCAGGCCGCGACAGGGACGTAGCAATCAGCCCCAGCATTTT. This encodes CASRPRQGRSNQPQHF. The chain has TRBV28 and TRBJ1-5, with TRBD1 matching 7 bases. Unmatched junction bases numbered 8, after V lost 6 bases and J lost 0 bases. CDR1 MDHEN and CDR2 SYDVKM come from the germline V gene. CDR3 length: 16 amino acids.

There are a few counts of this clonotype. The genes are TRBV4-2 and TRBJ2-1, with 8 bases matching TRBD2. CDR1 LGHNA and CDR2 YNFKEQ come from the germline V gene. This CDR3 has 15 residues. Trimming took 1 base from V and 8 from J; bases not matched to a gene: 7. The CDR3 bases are TGTGCCAGCAGCCAAGGACGCGGGGGGAGGGATGAGCAGTTCTTC. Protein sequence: CASSQGRGGRDEQFF.